The 21 T cell receptor beta chains below come from one sample, sequenced in a study of blood T cell repertoires in COVID-19. Produced via immunoSEQ multiplex PCR; TCRdb's table is partial and in-frame only. The sample gives 120,000 to 150,000 clones, approximately 80% of which show up once; 4.5% to 6% is in the top ten. The sample consisted of peripheral blood. The source is a human donor in a cohort sampled during active COVID-19.

The rearrangement uses TRBV7-2 and TRBJ1-2, with D possibly matching TRBD1 (6 bases). Germline CDR1 SGHTA, CDR2 FQGNSA. V lost 2 bases to trimming and J lost 0 bases, with 10 bases between them. This CDR3 region has 15 residues. The CDR3 sequence is CASSLLGDTNYGYTF. The CDR3, as DNA: TGTGCCAGCAGCTTATTGGGGGACACTAACTATGGCTACACCTTC.

The CDR3 nucleotides read TGCAGCGTCTCGGACGGGGAGGTCGATACGCAGTATTTT. Translation: CSVSDGEVDTQYF. The V gene is TRBV29-1, the J gene TRBJ2-3; D might be TRBD2 (6 bases). Germline V gene sequence: CDR1 SQVTM, CDR2 ANQGSEA. The CDR3 is 13 residues long. Deletions cut 6 bases from V and 6 bases from J, with 16 bases between.

The rearrangement links TRBV6-4 to TRBJ2-1, with TRBD1 matching 11 bases. The germline CDR1 and CDR2 sequences are MRHNA and SNTAGT. This CDR3 spans 20 amino acids. Trimming cost V 7 bases and J 0 bases; bases outside gene matches: 17. For the CDR3, the DNA is TGTGCCAGCATCGAGGAAGGACAGGGGGCCTTAAAAAGCTCCTACAATGAGCAGTTCTTC. Its protein product is CASIEEGQGALKSSYNEQFF.

This chain uses TRBV4-1 with TRBJ1-6; no definite D call. V gave up 0 bases and J gave up 9 bases, with 12 bases separating them. CDR1 is MGHRA and CDR2 is YSYEKL in the germline V gene. This CDR3 spans 15 amino acids. CDR3 nucleotide sequence: TGCGCCAGCAGCCAAGATATTGTGGTAGCTTCACCCCTCCACTTT. This translates into CASSQDIVVASPLHF.

The CDR3 here is CASSEAAGSSYEQYF. The CDR3, as DNA: TGTGCCAGCAGTGAAGCAGCGGGGAGCTCCTACGAGCAGTACTTC. This chain joins TRBV2 and TRBJ2-7; TRBD2 matches at 7 bases. Germline CDR1 reads SNHLY; CDR2 reads FYNNEI. The CDR3 is 15 amino acids. J gave up 0 bases and V 0 bases, and 2 bases lay outside the gene matches.

V is TRBV28 and J is TRBJ1-2; TRBD1 matches at 7 bases. The CDR3 length is 12 residues. V lost 6 bases to trimming and J lost 12 bases; unmatched junction nucleotides: 10. The germline CDR1 and CDR2 sequences are MDHEN and SYDVKM. DNA for the CDR3: TGTGCCAGCAGCCAAAGGGACAGTGGGGACACCTTC. Protein sequence: CASSQRDSGDTF.

V gene TRBV19 combines with J gene TRBJ2-1; 10 bases match TRBD1. Germline assignment: CDR1 LNHDA and CDR2 SQIVND (reference sequence). The junction had 7 bases not matched to a gene; V was cut back by 3 bases and J by 5 bases. The CDR3 runs 16 residues. CDR3 sequence reads: CASSIIPGQGNNEQFF. CDR3 coding DNA: TGTGCCAGTAGTATTATCCCGGGACAGGGGAACAATGAGCAGTTCTTC. Drawing the rest from reference TRBV19 and TRBJ2-1, the complete variable domain is DGGITQSPKYLFRKEGQNVTLSCEQNLNHDAMYWYRQDPGQGLRLIYYSQIVNDFQKGDIAEGYSVSREKKESFPLTVTSAQKNPTAFYLCASSIIPGQGNNEQFFGPGTRLTVL.

This chain connects TRBV11-2 to TRBJ2-1, with TRBD2 matching over 12 bases. The trim removed 4 bases at V and 0 bases at J, leaving 7 bases unmatched. This CDR3 contains 18 residues. Per germline, CDR1 SGHAT and CDR2 FQNNGV. CDR3 DNA sequence: TGTGCCAGCAGCTCACGGACTAGCGGGATAAGCTCCTACAATGAGCAGTTCTTC. Encoded protein: CASSSRTSGISSYNEQFF.

This clone was counted a single time. The CDR3 is CASSLGTGKFVAEAFF. CDR3 nucleotides: TGTGCCAGCAGTTTGGGGACAGGGAAATTCGTAGCCGAAGCTTTCTTT. This chain joins TRBV28 and TRBJ1-1; 9 bases are shared with TRBD1. The CDR3 runs to 16 residues. Germline CDR1 reads MDHEN; CDR2 reads SYDVKM. Germline trimming cut 3 bases from V and 8 bases from J; bases unmatched to any gene: 13. Using reference TRBV28 and TRBJ1-1 for the parts outside the CDR3, the full variable domain is DVKVTQSSRYLVKRTGEKVFLECVQDMDHENMFWYRQDPGLGLRLIYFSYDVKMKEKGDIPEGYSVSREKKERFSLILESASTNQTSMYLCASSLGTGKFVAEAFFGQGTRLTVV.

The V call is TRBV2, the J call TRBJ2-1, with 13 bases identical to TRBD2. CDR1 is SNHLY, CDR2 FYNNEI, per germline. V dropped 6 bases and J dropped 4; count of bases not matched to a gene: 6. The length of the CDR3 is 16 residues. CDR3 protein: CASSAQLAGGYNEQFF. CDR3 nucleotides: TGTGCCAGCAGCGCACAACTAGCGGGAGGGTACAATGAGCAGTTCTTC.

V is TRBV19 and J is TRBJ1-6; perhaps TRBD1 as D (5 bases). The germline V and J ends were trimmed by 7 bases and 9 bases, with 10 bases remaining between them. Germline loops: CDR1 LNHDA, CDR2 SQIVND (reference sequence). The CDR3 covers 12 residues. Written as DNA, the CDR3 is TGTGCCAGTAATTCCGGGGGTTCACCCCTCCACTTT. Its protein is CASNSGGSPLHF. The full variable domain, with the rest looked up from reference TRBV19 and TRBJ1-6, is DGGITQSPKYLFRKEGQNVTLSCEQNLNHDAMYWYRQDPGQGLRLIYYSQIVNDFQKGDIAEGYSVSREKKESFPLTVTSAQKNPTAFYLCASNSGGSPLHFGNGTRLTVT.

The chain couples TRBV6-5 to TRBJ1-4, with a possible D match to TRBD1 (6 bases). Trimming cost V 5 bases and J 3 bases, with 13 bases left between them. The CDR3 has 15 residues. Germline V gene data show CDR1 as MNHEY and CDR2 as SVGAGI. CDR3: CASSPGQTPNEKLFF. In nucleotides, the CDR3 is TGTGCCAGCAGTCCTGGACAGACCCCTAATGAAAAACTGTTTTTT.

This rearrangement joins TRBV12-3 or TRBV12-4 to TRBJ2-3; tentatively, D is TRBD2 (5 bases). The V and J ends lost 3 bases and 5 bases respectively, with 9 bases between them. This CDR3 comprises 13 residues. The CDR3 is CASSLRRLDTQYF. The CDR3 nucleotides are TGTGCCAGCAGTTTGAGGAGGTTAGATACGCAGTATTTT.

This clone was detected once. This chain uses TRBV2 with TRBJ2-2, with D possibly being TRBD1 (5 bases). Germline CDR1 is SNHLY and CDR2 is FYNNEI. The germline V and J ends were trimmed by 6 bases and 4 bases, with 9 bases remaining between them. The CDR3 contains 13 residues. In DNA, the CDR3 is TGTGCCAGCAGAGGGGTGGGCACCGGGGAGCTGTTTTTT. It encodes CASRGVGTGELFF. Full variable domain (remainder filled in from reference TRBV2 and TRBJ2-2): EPEVTQTPSHQVTQMGQEVILRCVPISNHLYFYWYRQILGQKVEFLVSFYNNEISEKSEIFDDQFSVERPDGSNFTLKIRSTKLEDSAMYFCASRGVGTGELFFGEGSRLTVL.

In this sample, this clone turned up a few times. This chain uses TRBV5-4 with TRBJ2-1, with 8 bases lining up with TRBD1. Germline lookup yields CDR1 SGHNT and CDR2 YYREEE (reference sequence). Trimming removed 1 base from V and 7 bases from J; junction bases left unmatched: 7. The CDR3 consists of 15 residues. In nucleotides, the CDR3 is TGTGCCAGCAGCTTGAGTACAGGGGGAAGGAATGAGCAGTTCTTC. Its protein is CASSLSTGGRNEQFF. Complete variable domain (other parts from reference TRBV5-4 and TRBJ2-1): ETGVTQSPTHLIKTRGQQVTLRCSSQSGHNTVSWYQQALGQGPQFIFQYYREEENGRGNFPPRFSGLQFPNYSSELNVNALELDDSALYLCASSLSTGGRNEQFFGPGTRLTVL.

V is TRBV28 and J is TRBJ2-3; 14 bases map to TRBD2. V lost 9 bases and J lost 6; bases outside the gene matches: 5. The V gene's germline CDR1 is MDHEN and CDR2 SYDVKM. The CDR3 covers 14 residues. Here the CDR3 reads CASRTSGGSDTQYF. The CDR3 region has the DNA TGTGCCAGTCGGACTAGCGGGGGGTCGGATACGCAGTATTTT.

The rearrangement joins TRBV5-1 to TRBJ2-1; possibly TRBD2 for D (5 bases). The germline gives CDR1 SGHRS, CDR2 YFSETQ. The CDR3 spans 14 residues. The V end was cut by 6 bases, the J end by 6 bases, with 16 bases between. CDR3 sequence (DNA): TGCGCCAGCAACCTGGGGAGACGGGCCAATGAGCAGTTCTTC. Protein: CASNLGRRANEQFF.

The chain has TRBV6-1 and TRBJ1-3, with D uncertain. The length of the CDR3 is 15 residues. Germline values: CDR1 MNHNS, CDR2 SASEGT. Trimming removed 2 bases at V and 2 bases at J, with 10 bases between. CDR3: CASSEFRGTGNTIYF. The CDR3 DNA reads TGTGCCAGCAGTGAATTTCGCGGGACTGGAAACACCATATATTTT.

The V gene is TRBV3-1 (or the pseudogene TRBV3-2), the J gene TRBJ1-1, with 7 bases that match TRBD1. This CDR3 contains 17 residues. Per germline, CDR1 LGHDT and CDR2 YNNKEL (reference sequence). V gave up 0 bases and J gave up 4 bases; unmatched junction bases: 11. Here the CDR3 reads CASSQDLHGQDRTEAFF. The DNA for the CDR3 is TGTGCCAGCAGCCAAGATTTACATGGACAGGACCGCACTGAAGCTTTCTTT.

Only a few counts were recorded for this clone. The genes are TRBV14 and TRBJ2-7; 8 bases map to TRBD2. The CDR3 spans 15 residues. V trimming: 0 bases; J trimming: 3 bases; junction bases outside the gene matches: 4. Germline V gene data show CDR1 as SGHDN and CDR2 as FVKESK. Here the CDR3 reads CASSQDPGGHYEQYF. In DNA form, the CDR3 reads TGTGCCAGCAGCCAAGATCCGGGGGGGCACTACGAGCAGTACTTC.

The V and J genes are TRBV6-6 and TRBJ2-3; unclear D gene. The CDR3 sequence is 16 residues long. With 0 bases removed from V and 1 base from J, the gap between germline ends came to 11 bases. CDR1 and CDR2 (germline): MNHNY, SVGAGI (reference sequence). The DNA for the CDR3 is TGTGCCAGCAGTTACTCGAGGCAGCCTGGCACAGATACGCAGTATTTT. Translation gives CASSYSRQPGTDTQYF.